These 9 T cell receptor beta chains originate from one sample sequenced in a study of PD-1 blockade in classical Hodgkin lymphoma. The method was immunoSEQ multiplex PCR; TCRdb's version includes in-frame clones alone and lacks a portion of them. The sample has 25,000 to 40,000 clones, roughly 82% seen once. Every patient relapsed after autologous stem cell transplantation, and brentuximab vedotin exposure varied. The source was peripheral blood mononuclear cells (PBMCs), collected at baseline. Receptors were obtained from a human donor with classical Hodgkin lymphoma.

The table lists this clone with a few counts. The genes are TRBV11-3 and TRBJ1-2; 11 nucleotides agree with TRBD1. In germline, CDR1 is SGHNT, CDR2 YENEEA. This CDR3 spans 14 amino acids. V lost 6 bases to trimming and J lost 4 bases; unmatched junction nucleotides: 4. The CDR3: CASSRTGGSYGYTF. CDR3 bases: TGTGCCAGCAGTCGGACAGGGGGCAGCTATGGCTACACCTTC.

The chain has TRBV7-8 and TRBJ2-7, with no clear D. Germline lookup yields CDR1 SGHVS and CDR2 FQNEAQ. Trimming removed 1 base from V and 1 base from J, with 11 bases in between. The CDR3 runs 15 residues. The CDR3 loop reads CASSLGVTESYEQYF. In nucleotides, the CDR3 is TGTGCCAGCAGCTTAGGGGTCACAGAGTCCTACGAGCAGTACTTC.

The gene calls are TRBV18 and TRBJ1-1; D perhaps matches TRBD1 (6 bases). Trimming cost V 3 bases and J 3 bases, with 11 bases left between them. Germline V lookup: CDR1 KGHSH, CDR2 LQKENI. The CDR3 sequence is 14 residues long. CDR3 bases: TGTGCCAGCTCACCTGGCTCAGGGGACACTGAAGCTTTCTTT. It is translated as CASSPGSGDTEAFF.

V is TRBV7-6 and J is TRBJ2-7; TRBD1 might be the D (6 bases). Germline values: CDR1 SGHVS, CDR2 FNYEAQ. The ends were cut back, 5 bases at V and 5 bases at J, with 10 bases in the middle. The CDR3 totals 12 residues. DNA for the CDR3: TGTGCCAGCAGCCAAACAGGGAACGAGCAGTACTTC. It codes for CASSQTGNEQYF.

V usage is TRBV4-3 and J usage is TRBJ1-6; D is possibly TRBD1 (5 bases). V was clipped by 0 bases and J by 6 bases, with 15 bases between them. CDR1 and CDR2 (germline): LGHNA, YSLEER. CDR3 length: 17 amino acids. Written as DNA, the CDR3 is TGCGCCAGCAGCCAAGACACGGCAGGGAGAGGTAATTCACCCCTCCACTTT. Encoded protein: CASSQDTAGRGNSPLHF.

The chain couples TRBV18 to TRBJ2-2; 7 positions agree with TRBD1. CDR3 length: 17 residues. Germline loops: CDR1 KGHSH, CDR2 LQKENI. The V segment lost 6 bases and the J segment 2 bases; nucleotides outside the gene matches: 12. The CDR3 reads CASSYLAAGGNTGELFF. The DNA of the CDR3 is TGTGCCAGCTCTTATTTGGCGGCAGGGGGAAACACCGGGGAGCTGTTTTTT.

The V and J genes are TRBV6-1 and TRBJ1-3; a weak D match, TRBD1 (6 bases). V shed 10 bases and J shed 0 bases, with 16 bases lying between them. The CDR3 is made up of 15 amino acids. Germline CDR1 MNHNS, CDR2 SASEGT. The CDR3 DNA sequence: TGTGCCACCGACAGGTTCTCAAGCTCTGGAAACACCATATATTTT. Translating it yields CATDRFSSSGNTIYF.

The chain couples TRBV5-4 to TRBJ1-2; D is ambiguous. Germline assignment: CDR1 SGHNT and CDR2 YYREEE (reference sequence). This CDR3 contains 14 residues. V lost 0 bases and J lost 1, with 7 bases in between. In DNA form, the CDR3 reads TGTGCCAGCAGCTTGGAGGCCGGTAACTATGGCTACACCTTC. It yields the protein CASSLEAGNYGYTF.

This clone occurred once. The J gene is TRBJ1-1, the V gene TRBV18, with a tentative D call TRBD1 (5 bases). Germline V CDR1 and CDR2: KGHSH, LQKENI. The CDR3 spans 14 residues. The germline V and J ends were trimmed by 2 bases and 0 bases, with 7 bases remaining between them. The CDR3 DNA follows: TGTGCCAGCTCACCAGGAGGGGTGAACACTGAAGCTTTCTTT. Amino acid sequence: CASSPGGVNTEAFF.